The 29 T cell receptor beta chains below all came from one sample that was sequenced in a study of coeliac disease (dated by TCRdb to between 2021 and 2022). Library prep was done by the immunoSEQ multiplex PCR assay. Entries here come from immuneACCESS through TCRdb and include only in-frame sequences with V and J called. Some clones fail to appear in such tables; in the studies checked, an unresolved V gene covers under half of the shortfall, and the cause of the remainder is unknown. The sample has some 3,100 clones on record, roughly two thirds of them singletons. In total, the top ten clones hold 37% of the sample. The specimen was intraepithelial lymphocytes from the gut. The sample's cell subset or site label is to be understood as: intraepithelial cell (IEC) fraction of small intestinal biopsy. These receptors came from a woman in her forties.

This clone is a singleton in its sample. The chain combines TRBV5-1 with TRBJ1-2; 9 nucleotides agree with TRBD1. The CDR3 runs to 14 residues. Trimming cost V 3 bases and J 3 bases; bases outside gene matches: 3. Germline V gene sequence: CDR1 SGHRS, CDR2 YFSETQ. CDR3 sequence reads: CASSSRQGDYGYTF. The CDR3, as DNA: TGCGCCAGCAGCTCGAGACAGGGGGACTATGGCTACACCTTC.

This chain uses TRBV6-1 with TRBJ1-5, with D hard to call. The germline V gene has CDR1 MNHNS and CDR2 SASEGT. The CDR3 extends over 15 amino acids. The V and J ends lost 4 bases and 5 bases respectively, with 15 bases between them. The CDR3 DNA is TGTGCCAGCAGTGTCTCCGGAGGGCCTCATCAGCCCCAGCATTTT. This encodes CASSVSGGPHQPQHF.

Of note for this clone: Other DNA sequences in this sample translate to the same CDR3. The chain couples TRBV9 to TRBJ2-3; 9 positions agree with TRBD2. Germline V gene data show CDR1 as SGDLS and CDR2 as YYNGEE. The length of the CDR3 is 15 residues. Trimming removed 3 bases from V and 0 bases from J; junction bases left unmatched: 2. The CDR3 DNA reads TGTGCCAGCAGCGATACTAGCGGGAGCACAGATACGCAGTATTTT. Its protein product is CASSDTSGSTDTQYF.

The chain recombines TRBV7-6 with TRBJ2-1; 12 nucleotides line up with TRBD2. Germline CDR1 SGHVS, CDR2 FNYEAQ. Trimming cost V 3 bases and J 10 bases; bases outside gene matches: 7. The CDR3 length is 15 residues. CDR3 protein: CASSFPSGRVREQFF. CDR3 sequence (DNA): TGTGCCAGCAGCTTCCCTAGCGGGAGGGTGAGAGAGCAGTTCTTC. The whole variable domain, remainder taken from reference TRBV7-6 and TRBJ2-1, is GAGVSQSPRYKVTKRGQDVALRCDPISGHVSLYWYRQALGQGPEFLTYFNYEAQQDKSGLPNDRFSAERPEGSISTLTIQRTEQRDSAMYRCASSFPSGRVREQFFGPGTRLTVL.

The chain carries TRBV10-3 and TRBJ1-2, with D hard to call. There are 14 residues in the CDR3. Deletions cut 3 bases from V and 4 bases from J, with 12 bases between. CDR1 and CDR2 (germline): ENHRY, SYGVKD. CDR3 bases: TGTGCCATCAGTGAAACCGGGGAGGGCTATGGCTACACCTTC. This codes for CAISETGEGYGYTF.

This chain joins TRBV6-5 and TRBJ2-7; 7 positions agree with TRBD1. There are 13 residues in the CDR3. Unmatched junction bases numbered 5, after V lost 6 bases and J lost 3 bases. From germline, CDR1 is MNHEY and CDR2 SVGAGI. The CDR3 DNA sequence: TGTGCCAGCAGGCAGGGACAGTTCTACGAGCAGTACTTC. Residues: CASRQGQFYEQYF.

The CDR3 nucleotides are TGCGCCAGCAGCCCATTAGCGGGATCGAGCTCCTACGAGCAGTACTTC. Its translation: CASSPLAGSSSYEQYF. V and J are TRBV4-3 and TRBJ2-7, with TRBD2 matching over 8 bases. The CDR3 runs to 16 residues. V lost 4 bases to trimming and J lost 0 bases; unmatched junction nucleotides: 8. Germline V CDR1 and CDR2: LGHNA, YSLEER.

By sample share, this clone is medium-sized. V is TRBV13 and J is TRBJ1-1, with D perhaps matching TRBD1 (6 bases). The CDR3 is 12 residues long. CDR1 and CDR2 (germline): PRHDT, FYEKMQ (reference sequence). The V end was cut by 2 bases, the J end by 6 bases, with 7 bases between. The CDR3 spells CASSLWTAEAFF. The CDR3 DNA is TGTGCCAGCAGCTTATGGACAGCTGAAGCTTTCTTT.

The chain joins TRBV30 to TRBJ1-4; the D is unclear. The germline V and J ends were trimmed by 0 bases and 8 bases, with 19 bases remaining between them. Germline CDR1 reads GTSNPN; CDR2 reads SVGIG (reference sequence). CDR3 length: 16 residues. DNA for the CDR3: TGTGCCTGGAGTGTACCCCTCCGGGCCCCGGGGGAAAAACTGTTTTTT. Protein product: CAWSVPLRAPGEKLFF. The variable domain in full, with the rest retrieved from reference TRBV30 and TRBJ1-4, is SQTIHQWPATLVQPVGSPLSLECTVEGTSNPNLYWYRQAAGRGLQLLFYSVGIGQISSEVPQNLSASRPQDRQFILSSKKLLLSDSGFYLCAWSVPLRAPGEKLFFGSGTQLSVL.

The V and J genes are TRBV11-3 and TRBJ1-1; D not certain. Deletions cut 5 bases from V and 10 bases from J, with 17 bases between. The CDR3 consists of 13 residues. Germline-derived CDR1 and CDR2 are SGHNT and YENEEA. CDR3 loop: CASSPKRSAAAFF. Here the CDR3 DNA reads TGTGCCAGCAGCCCTAAGAGGTCGGCTGCAGCTTTCTTT.

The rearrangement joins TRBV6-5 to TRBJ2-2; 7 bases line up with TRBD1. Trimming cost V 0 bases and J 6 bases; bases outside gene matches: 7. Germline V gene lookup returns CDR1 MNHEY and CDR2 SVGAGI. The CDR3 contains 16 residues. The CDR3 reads CASSYSVARGSGELFF. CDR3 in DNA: TGTGCCAGCAGTTACTCGGTCGCCAGGGGGTCCGGGGAGCTGTTTTTT.

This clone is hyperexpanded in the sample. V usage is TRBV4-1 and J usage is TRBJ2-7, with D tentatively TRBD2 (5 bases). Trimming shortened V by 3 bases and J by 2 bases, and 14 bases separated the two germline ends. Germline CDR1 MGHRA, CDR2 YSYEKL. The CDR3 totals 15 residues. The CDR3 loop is CASSQGTGNPYEQYF. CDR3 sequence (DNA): TGCGCCAGCAGCCAGGGTACCGGGAACCCCTACGAGCAGTACTTC.

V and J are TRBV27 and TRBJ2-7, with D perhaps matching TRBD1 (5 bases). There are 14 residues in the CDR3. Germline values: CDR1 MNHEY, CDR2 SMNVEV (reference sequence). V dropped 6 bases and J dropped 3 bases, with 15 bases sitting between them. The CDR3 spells CASSPLGHFYEQYF. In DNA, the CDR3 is TGTGCCAGCAGCCCGTTAGGACATTTCTACGAGCAGTACTTC.

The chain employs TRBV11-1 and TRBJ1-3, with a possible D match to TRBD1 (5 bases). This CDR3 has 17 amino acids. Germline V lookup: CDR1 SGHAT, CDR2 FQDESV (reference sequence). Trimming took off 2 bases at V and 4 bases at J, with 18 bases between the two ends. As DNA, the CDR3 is TGTGCCAGCAGCTTACAGCCAGGGAGGATATCAGGAAACACCATATATTTT. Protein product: CASSLQPGRISGNTIYF.

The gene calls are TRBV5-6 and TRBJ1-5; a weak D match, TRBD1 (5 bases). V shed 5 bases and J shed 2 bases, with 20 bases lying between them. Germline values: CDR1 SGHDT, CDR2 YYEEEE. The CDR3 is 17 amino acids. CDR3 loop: CASRLESGRACNQPQHF. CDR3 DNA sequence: TGTGCCAGCAGGCTTGAATCCGGCAGGGCTTGCAATCAGCCCCAGCATTTT.

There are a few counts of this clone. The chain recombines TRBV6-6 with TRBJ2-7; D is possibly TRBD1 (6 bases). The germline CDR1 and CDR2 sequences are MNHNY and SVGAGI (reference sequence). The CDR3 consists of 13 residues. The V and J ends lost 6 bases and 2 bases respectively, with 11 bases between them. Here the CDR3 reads CASRPGVTYEQYF. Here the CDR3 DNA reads TGTGCCAGCAGACCAGGGGTAACCTACGAGCAGTACTTC.

CDR3 sequence reads: CASSRGGEGNTIYF. CDR3 DNA: TGTGCCAGCAGTCGAGGAGGGGAGGGAAACACCATATATTTT. The chain joins TRBV27 to TRBJ1-3; tentative D call: TRBD1 (5 bases). Germline lookup yields CDR1 MNHEY and CDR2 SMNVEV (reference sequence). The V and J ends lost 5 bases and 4 bases respectively, with 12 bases between them. This CDR3 is built from 14 residues.

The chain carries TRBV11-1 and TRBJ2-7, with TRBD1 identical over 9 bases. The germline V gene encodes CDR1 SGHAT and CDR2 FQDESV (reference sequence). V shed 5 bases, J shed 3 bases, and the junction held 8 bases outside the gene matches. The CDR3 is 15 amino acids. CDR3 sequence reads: CASSEPGTGLYEQYF. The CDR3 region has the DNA TGTGCCAGCAGCGAACCCGGGACAGGGCTCTACGAGCAGTACTTC.

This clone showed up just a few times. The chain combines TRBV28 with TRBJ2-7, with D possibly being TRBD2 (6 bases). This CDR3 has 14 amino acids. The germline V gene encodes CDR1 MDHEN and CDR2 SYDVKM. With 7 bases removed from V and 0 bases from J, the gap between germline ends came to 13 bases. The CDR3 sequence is CASKRVRVSYEQYF. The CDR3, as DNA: TGTGCCAGCAAGCGGGTACGGGTCTCCTACGAGCAGTACTTC.

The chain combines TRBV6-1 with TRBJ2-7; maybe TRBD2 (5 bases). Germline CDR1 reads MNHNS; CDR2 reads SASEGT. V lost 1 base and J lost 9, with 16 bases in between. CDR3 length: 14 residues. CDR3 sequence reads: CASSEVGGRPLQYF. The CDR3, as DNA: TGTGCCAGCAGTGAAGTTGGAGGCCGTCCTTTGCAGTACTTC.

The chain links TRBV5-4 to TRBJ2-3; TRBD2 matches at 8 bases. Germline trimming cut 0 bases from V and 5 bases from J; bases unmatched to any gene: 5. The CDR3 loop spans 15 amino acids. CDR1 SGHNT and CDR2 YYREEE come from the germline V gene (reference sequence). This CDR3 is CASSLVTGGIDTQYF. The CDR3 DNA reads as TGTGCCAGCAGCTTGGTTACGGGAGGGATAGATACGCAGTATTTT.

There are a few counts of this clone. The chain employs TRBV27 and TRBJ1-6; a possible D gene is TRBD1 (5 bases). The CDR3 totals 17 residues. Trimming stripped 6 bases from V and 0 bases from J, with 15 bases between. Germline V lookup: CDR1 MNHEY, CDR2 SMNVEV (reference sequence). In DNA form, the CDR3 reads TGTGCCAGCAGGGGGGGACGGACCAGCTCCTATAATTCACCCCTCCACTTT. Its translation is CASRGGRTSSYNSPLHF.

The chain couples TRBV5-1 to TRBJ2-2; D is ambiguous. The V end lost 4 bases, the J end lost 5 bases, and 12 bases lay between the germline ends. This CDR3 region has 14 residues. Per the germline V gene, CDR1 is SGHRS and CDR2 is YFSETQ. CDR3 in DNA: TGCGCCAGCAGCCAACAAGACGGGACCGGGGAGCTGTTTTTT. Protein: CASSQQDGTGELFF.

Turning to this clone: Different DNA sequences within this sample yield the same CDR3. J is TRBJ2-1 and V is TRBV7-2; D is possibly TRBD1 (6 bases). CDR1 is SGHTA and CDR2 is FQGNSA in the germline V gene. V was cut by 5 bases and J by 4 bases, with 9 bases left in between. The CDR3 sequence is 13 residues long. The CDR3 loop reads CASSLQGYNEQFF. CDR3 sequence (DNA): TGTGCCAGCAGCCTCCAGGGGTACAATGAGCAGTTCTTC.

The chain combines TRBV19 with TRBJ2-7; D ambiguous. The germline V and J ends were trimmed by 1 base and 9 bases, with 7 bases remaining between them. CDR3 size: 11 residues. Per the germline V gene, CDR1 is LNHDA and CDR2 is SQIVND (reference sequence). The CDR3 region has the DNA TGTGCCAGTAGTATAGGAGGCGTGCAGTACTTC. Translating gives CASSIGGVQYF.

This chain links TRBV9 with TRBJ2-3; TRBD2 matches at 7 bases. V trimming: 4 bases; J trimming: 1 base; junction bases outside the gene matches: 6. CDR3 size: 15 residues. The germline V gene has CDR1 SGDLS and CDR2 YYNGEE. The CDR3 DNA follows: TGTGCCAGCAGCACTAGCGCGGATGGCACAGATACGCAGTATTTT. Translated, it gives CASSTSADGTDTQYF.

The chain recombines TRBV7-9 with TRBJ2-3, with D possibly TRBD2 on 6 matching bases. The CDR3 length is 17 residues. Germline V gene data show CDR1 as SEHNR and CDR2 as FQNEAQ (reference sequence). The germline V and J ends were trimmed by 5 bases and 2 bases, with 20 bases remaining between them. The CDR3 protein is CASSVTAGGAATDTQYF. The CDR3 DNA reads TGTGCCAGCAGCGTCACAGCGGGTGGAGCGGCCACAGATACGCAGTATTTT.

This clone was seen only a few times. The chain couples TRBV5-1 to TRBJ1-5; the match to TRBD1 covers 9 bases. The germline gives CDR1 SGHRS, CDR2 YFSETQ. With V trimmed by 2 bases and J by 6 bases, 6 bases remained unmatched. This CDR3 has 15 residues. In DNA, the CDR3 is TGCGCCAGCAGCTTACAGGGGGCATGGGGTCAGCCCCAGCATTTT. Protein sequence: CASSLQGAWGQPQHF.

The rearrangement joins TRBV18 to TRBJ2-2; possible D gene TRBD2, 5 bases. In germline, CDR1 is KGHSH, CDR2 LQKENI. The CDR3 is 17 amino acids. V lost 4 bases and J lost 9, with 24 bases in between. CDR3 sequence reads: CASSLRARPGGDRELFF. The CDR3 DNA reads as TGTGCCAGCTCACTCCGGGCTAGACCAGGAGGTGATCGGGAGCTGTTTTTT.